The clone carrying this T cell receptor (beta chain) has a handful of counts. Distinct nucleotide sequences in the sample also encode this CDR3. The germline V gene has CDR1 SGHRS and CDR2 YFSETQ. The V gene end was trimmed by 0 bases and the J gene end by 4 bases; junction bases not matched to a gene: 5. This CDR3 is built from 15 residues. This sample is drawn from a study of blood T cell repertoires in COVID-19. Generated by immunoSEQ multiplex PCR, the TCRdb table keeps only in-frame clones and is missing some. The sample consists of approximately 70,000 clones, 76% of them appearing once. The V call is TRBV5-1, the J call TRBJ2-5; 8 nucleotides agree with TRBD1. The specimen was peripheral blood. The receptor's source is a man aged 55 to 70 with COVID-19, enrolled during active disease. This chain's CDR3 is CASSLAPGGIETQYF. Written as DNA, the CDR3 is TGCGCCAGCAGCTTGGCCCCAGGGGGCATAGAGACCCAGTACTTC. The full variable domain, completed using reference TRBV5-1 and TRBJ2-5, is KAGVTQTPRYLIKTRGQQVTLSCSPISGHRSVSWYQQTPGQGLQFLFEYFSETQRNKGNFPGRFSGRQFSNSRSEMNVSTLELGDSALYLCASSLAPGGIETQYFGPGTRLLVL.